This T cell receptor (beta chain) was captured by sequencing in a study of T cell repertoires in cytomegalovirus infection. Background on the study: Alongside well-studied HLA-B-restricted CMV epitopes, recently identified HLA-C-restricted CMV epitopes were also used. Both CMV infection and a matching HLA type were indicated by public TCR beta signatures.

Unmatched junction bases numbered 7, after V lost 6 bases and J lost 8 bases. The V gene's germline CDR1 is MNHEY and CDR2 SMNVEV (reference sequence). This CDR3 has 14 amino acids. TCRdb re-called the reads with MiXCR, one entry per CDR3 protein. The table shows around 310,000 distinct CDR3 sequences, with around 29% occurring only once. General study points: It was HLA-C-restricted CMV-specific TCR beta clonotypes that dominated the response ex vivo. Totalled public TCR beta family frequency picked out people who carried CMV plus the relevant HLA.

This clonotype was seen more than once but under ten times. What it recognizes is unknown. The receptor was derived from a human donor in good health (CMV status not recorded). Some clones in this sample may be carry-over from other donors' samples. V is TRBV27 and J is TRBJ2-1; 10 positions agree with TRBD2. Specimen: cultured PBMCs, collected from culture after CMV antigen stimulation. The CDR3 coding sequence is TGTGCCAGCAGCCCTAGCGGGAGTAGGGATGAGCAGTTCTTC. As protein: CASSPSGSRDEQFF.